This section outlines one T cell receptor (beta chain) sequence together with its context. The target of this receptor is not known. Base qualities were left out, and no much larger clone turns up one base away. Donors were 39 systemically healthy Caucasian individuals from Russia aged about 6 to 100 years. Each donor gave about 9.7 milliliters of peripheral blood, drawn into EDTA-treated Vacutainer tubes. Ficoll-Paque density-gradient centrifugation was used to isolate PBMCs, with at least 6 million obtained per sample. Total RNA was extracted from PBMCs with Trizol reagent, with at least 5.5 micrograms obtained per sample. For every donor, an aliquot of PBMCs went through flow cytometry to measure the percentages of naive CD45RAhigh/CD27high T cells. This entry is derived from a study of blood T cells in healthy people across ages (dated by TCRdb to between 2015 and 2017). Describing the broader study: In model experiments, template switching captured about one uniquely barcoded TCR beta cDNA molecule for every two T cells. Using deep sequencing normalized with unique cDNA molecular identifiers, the study measured how TCR beta repertoire diversity changes with age. The donors were divided into four age groups: young (average around 17 years), middle-aged (almost 40), aged (approximately 62) and long-lived (roughly 82). To avoid experimental bias, donors of different ages were distributed randomly across sequencing lanes. Using the same blood draw, the study looked at two additional independent replicas of 1 million unique cDNA reads for two donors, one aged 18 to 30 and the other aged 80 or older. Here is what the overall study found, with its caveats: Since profiling was done on bulk unsorted PBMCs, naive and antigen-experienced compartments could not be conclusively compared. Compared with the aged group, the long-lived group had more naive CD4+ T cells, fewer expanded clones and increased TCR diversity, suggesting age selection. Estimates of total diversity based on one million sequenced T cells were considered lower bounds and underestimates. The CMV infection status of donors was not known, potentially confounding age-related changes in expanded clonotypes. Observed TCR beta diversity per million T cells fell roughly linearly with age, and a significant reduction was already apparent by age roughly 41. Observed TCR beta diversity correlated strongly with the percentage of naive T cells measured by flow cytometry.

The library was generated by 5' RACE. Sequencing used an Illumina HiSeq 2500. A second roughly 6 to 11 cycle PCR used a sample-barcoded 5' primer and a J-beta primer mix. A template-switch 5' adaptor carrying 12 random nucleotides introduced a unique molecular identifier onto each TCR beta cDNA molecule. Each sample yielded at least 3 million CDR3-containing paired-end reads. The Mint cDNA synthesis kit, primed by a TRBC-specific oligonucleotide, was used to synthesize first-strand cDNA from all RNA. Following uracil-DNA glycosylase treatment, a first 18-cycle PCR with universal primers M1SS and BC2_uni_R was performed on all cDNA. Per the authors' processing: For normalization, 1 million high-quality reads, each with a distinct molecular identifier, were randomly selected from each sample. Reads with shared molecular identifiers were discarded instead of being binned into consensus sequences. MiTCR, run with a Q25 quality threshold and the strictest error-elimination algorithm, handled CDR3 identification, clonotype clustering and error correction. A nonparametric unseen species model using Euler transformation provided a lower-bound estimate of total TCR beta diversity. Using fastp trimming at Q25 and MiXCR clonotype assembly, TCRdb reanalyzed the public sequencing data and kept in-frame beta chains. Rows with one shared CDR3 protein collapse into an entry with the most common genes and DNA. These V and J calls originate from TCRdb's pipeline instead of the authors' own analysis. Recorded for this sample are approximately 730,000 distinct CDR3 sequences; around 40% of them occurred a single time. Of the sample, 20% to 25% falls within the top ten clones.

The sequence was obtained from a woman aged 60-75 years in good health. The specimen sequenced was blood.

The CDR3 is CASSHLQVTYGYTF. The sequence in DNA is TGTGCCAGCAGCCACCTACAGGTGACCTATGGCTACACCTTC. The sequence is built from TRBV3-1 and TRBJ1-2; a tentative D match to TRBD1 spans 5 bases. The junction shows trimming of 3 bases on V and 4 bases on J, plus 12 bases between the germline ends. From cysteine to phenylalanine, the CDR3 is 14 amino acids long. The sequence is cut down to CDR3 DNA, 42 bases in frame from base 1. For CDR1 and CDR2, the germline V gene (reference sequence) lists LGHDT and YNNKEL. With all but the CDR3 taken from the reference TRBV3-1 and TRBJ1-2 genes, the full variable domain is: DTAVSQTPKYLVTQMGNDKSIKCEQNLGHDTMYWYKQDSKKFLKIMFSYNNKELIINETVPNRFSPKSPDKAHLNLHINSLELGDSAVYFCASSHLQVTYGYTFGSGTRLTVV.